This T cell receptor (beta chain) derives from a study of T cells in Graves' hyperthyroidism and ophthalmopathy. RNA transcripts were the template for amplifying TCR beta CDR3 regions. Initially, a first-round RT-PCR of the TCR CDR3 employed the HTBI primer set. TCRdb processed the multiplex PCR reads anew with MiXCR; each CDR3 protein has one entry. The sample yields roughly 520,000 distinct CDR3 sequences, around 22% seen once. The table lists this clonotype with many counts. The CDR3 runs 14 residues. Germline loops: CDR1 MGHRA, CDR2 YSYEKL. With V trimmed by 0 bases and J by 5 bases, 2 bases remained unmatched.

The rearrangement links TRBV4-1 to TRBJ1-2; 8 nucleotides match TRBD1. The TCR originated in a woman aged 25 to 39 with Graves' ophthalmopathy. The sample was blood. Written as DNA, the CDR3 is TGCGCCAGCAGCCAAGATTGGACAGGGTATGGCTACACCTTC. Amino acids: CASSQDWTGYGYTF.